The rows below give T cell receptor beta chains drawn from one sample of a study of T-cell memory formation after mild COVID-19. TCRdb re-analysed the 5' RACE reads in MiXCR, keeping a single row per CDR3 protein. Seen here are about half a million distinct CDR3 sequences, about 18% observed once, and the top ten hold approximately 13%. Sequencing was carried out using PBMCs or a T cell subset sorted from them (not recorded which). The receptors originated from an adult woman who had mild COVID-19 (a few samples of this study predate the infection). Cell type and time point are not known. The CDR3 runs from the conserved cysteine through the conserved F or W. The D gene is left open where the match is weak. Where a row states a size, it is once, few, many or the class of an expanded clone; other rows omit it.

abundance: few; j_gene: TRBJ2-7; d_gene: TRBD2; v_gene: TRBV27; CDR3nt: TGTGCCAGCAGTGACAGCGGGGGGTTTGACGAGCAGTACTTC; CDR3aa: CASSDSGGFDEQYF
abundance: -; j_gene: TRBJ2-5; d_gene: TRBD2; v_gene: TRBV6-6; CDR3nt: TGTGCCAGCAGCCGAGGGACCGGGGGGGAGACCCAGTACTTC; CDR3aa: CASSRGTGGETQYF
abundance: -; j_gene: TRBJ1-2; d_gene: -; v_gene: TRBV3-1; CDR3nt: TGTGCCAGCAGGAGCGGGGGAGGGTTGGGCTACACCTTC; CDR3aa: CASRSGGGLGYTF
abundance: few; j_gene: TRBJ2-3; d_gene: TRBD2; v_gene: TRBV10-3; CDR3nt: TGTGCCATCAGTGAGTCGGGACTAGCGGGAGGAACAGATACGCAGTATTTT; CDR3aa: CAISESGLAGGTDTQYF
abundance: many; j_gene: TRBJ2-1; d_gene: -; v_gene: TRBV7-2; CDR3nt: TGTGCCAGCAGCTTAGCGTTAGAGCAGTTCTTC; CDR3aa: CASSLALEQFF
abundance: -; j_gene: TRBJ2-7; d_gene: TRBD1; v_gene: TRBV27; CDR3nt: TGTGCCAGCAGTTGGCTACAGGGGAACGAGCAGTACTTC; CDR3aa: CASSWLQGNEQYF
abundance: -; j_gene: TRBJ2-1; d_gene: TRBD2; v_gene: TRBV5-1; CDR3nt: TGCGCCAGCAGCTTTCCGACTAGCGGGGGGTCCGATGAGCAGTTCTTC; CDR3aa: CASSFPTSGGSDEQFF
abundance: few; j_gene: TRBJ1-1; d_gene: -; v_gene: TRBV4-1; CDR3nt: TGCGCCAGCAGCCTACACGAGAACACTGAAGCTTTCTTT; CDR3aa: CASSLHENTEAFF
abundance: few; j_gene: TRBJ1-2; d_gene: -; v_gene: TRBV12-3/TRBV12-4; CDR3nt: TGTGCCAGCAGTCCCTCACCTTGGGGGAGCTATGGCTACACCTTC; CDR3aa: CASSPSPWGSYGYTF
abundance: few; j_gene: TRBJ2-3; d_gene: TRBD1; v_gene: TRBV5-5; CDR3nt: TGTGCCAGCAGCCGGGGACAGGGGGTCTCCACAGATACGCAGTATTTT; CDR3aa: CASSRGQGVSTDTQYF
abundance: many; j_gene: TRBJ2-7; d_gene: TRBD1; v_gene: TRBV4-3; CDR3nt: TGCGCCAGCAGCCATTCTGCGACAGGGGAAACCTACGAGCAGTACTTC; CDR3aa: CASSHSATGETYEQYF
abundance: -; j_gene: TRBJ2-7; d_gene: TRBD1; v_gene: TRBV29-1; CDR3nt: TGCAGCGTTGGGACAGGCTACGAGCAGTACTTC; CDR3aa: CSVGTGYEQYF
abundance: few; j_gene: TRBJ2-2; d_gene: -; v_gene: TRBV7-9; CDR3nt: TGTGCCAGCTGGATAAACACCGGGGAGCTGTTTTTT; CDR3aa: CASWINTGELFF
abundance: few; j_gene: TRBJ2-5; d_gene: -; v_gene: TRBV29-1; CDR3nt: TGCAGCGGCCTGGACAGACACCAAGAGACCCAGTACTTC; CDR3aa: CSGLDRHQETQYF
abundance: -; j_gene: TRBJ2-7; d_gene: -; v_gene: TRBV5-5; CDR3nt: TGTGCCAGCAGCAAGGACAGCCAATCTTACGAGCAGTACTTC; CDR3aa: CASSKDSQSYEQYF
abundance: -; j_gene: TRBJ2-1; d_gene: -; v_gene: TRBV7-2; CDR3nt: TGTGCCAGCAGCTTATCCGCGGGGTCCAATGAGCAGTTCTTC; CDR3aa: CASSLSAGSNEQFF
abundance: -; j_gene: TRBJ2-7; d_gene: -; v_gene: TRBV29-1; CDR3nt: TGCAGCGTGCGCGGAGCAGGTATTTACGAGCAGTACTTC; CDR3aa: CSVRGAGIYEQYF
abundance: -; j_gene: TRBJ2-5; d_gene: TRBD2; v_gene: TRBV15; CDR3nt: TGTGCCACCAGCAGAGATCTACTAGCGGGAGAGACCCAGTACTTC; CDR3aa: CATSRDLLAGETQYF
abundance: -; j_gene: TRBJ2-2; d_gene: TRBD1; v_gene: TRBV24-1; CDR3nt: TGTGCCACCAGTGATTGGGGGACAGGTCACACCGGGGAGCTGTTTTTT; CDR3aa: CATSDWGTGHTGELFF
abundance: few; j_gene: TRBJ1-1; d_gene: -; v_gene: TRBV25-1; CDR3nt: TGTGCCAGCAGCCCCCCCGGGTATGAAGCTTTCTTT; CDR3aa: CASSPPGYEAFF
abundance: many; j_gene: TRBJ2-2; d_gene: -; v_gene: TRBV12-3/TRBV12-4; CDR3nt: TGTGCCAGCAGTCCCTTGCACGGCCGTGGCGGGGAGCTGTTTTTT; CDR3aa: CASSPLHGRGGELFF
abundance: -; j_gene: TRBJ2-7; d_gene: -; v_gene: TRBV9; CDR3nt: TGTGCCAGCAGCCCCCATATAGAGACGGTTTCGTACGAGCAGTACTTC; CDR3aa: CASSPHIETVSYEQYF